Presented here are 3 T cell receptor beta chains from one specimen sequenced in a study of blood T cell repertoires in COVID-19. Here immunoSEQ multiplex PCR was the method, and the copy in TCRdb shows in-frame clones only, minus some. The table records 300,000 to 500,000 clones, roughly 90% of them present only once. The sequenced material came from PBMCs or T cells enriched from blood (not recorded which). Source of these receptors: a woman aged 30 to 39 with acute COVID-19.

This chain uses TRBV12-3 or TRBV12-4 with TRBJ1-1; tentatively, D is TRBD1 (6 bases). The CDR3 spans 13 residues. V dropped 3 bases and J dropped 11 bases, with 16 bases sitting between them. CDR3 DNA: TGTGCCAGCAGTTTCGCAAGAGGGGGTCGGGCTTTCTTT. It specifies CASSFARGGRAFF.

This clone was observed a few times. This chain joins TRBV11-3 and TRBJ1-2; 7 positions match TRBD1. Germline CDR1 and CDR2: SGHNT and YENEEA. V lost 0 bases to trimming and J lost 5 bases; unmatched junction nucleotides: 12. This CDR3 comprises 17 residues. The CDR3, as DNA: TGTGCCAGCAGCTTAGATTGGTCGGTCAGGGGGAGATATGGCTACACCTTC. Translated: CASSLDWSVRGRYGYTF.

The rearrangement links TRBV5-1 to TRBJ1-2; D gene ambiguous. CDR3 length: 16 amino acids. V gave up 1 base and J gave up 2 bases, with 15 bases separating them. Germline loops: CDR1 SGHRS, CDR2 YFSETQ. CDR3 sequence (DNA): TGCGCCAGCAGCTTGTTCCCAGTCGGCGGGAACTATGGCTACACCTTC. As protein: CASSLFPVGGNYGYTF.